Listed below are T cell receptor beta chains from one sample, sequenced in a study of blood T cell repertoires in COVID-19. Sequencing was performed with immunoSEQ multiplex PCR; in TCRdb, only in-frame clones are kept and a portion is missing. This table holds approximately 270,000 clones, more than 75% found once. The specimen was peripheral blood. All receptors derive from a man aged 35 to 55 with active or convalescent COVID-19. The CDR3 runs from the conserved cysteine through the conserved F or W. The D gene is left open where the match is weak. Expanded clones are given a class, and other clones once, few, many or no size at all.

size	J	D	V	DNA	CDR3
.	TRBJ1-5	.	TRBV4-1	TGCGCCAGCAGCCCCGGGGGCAATCAGCCCCAGCATTTT	CASSPGGNQPQHF
.	TRBJ1-2	TRBD1	TRBV7-8	TGTGCCAGCAGCCCGGGCCAGGGGGACTATGGCTACACCTTC	CASSPGQGDYGYTF
.	TRBJ1-5	.	TRBV5-1	TGCGCCAGCAGCTCGGACAGTAATCAGCCCCAGCATTTT	CASSSDSNQPQHF
few	TRBJ1-3	TRBD1	TRBV4-1	TGCGCCAGCAGCCAAGTCTGGGGTTTCCCGGGACAGGGGCTGGACACCATATATTTT	CASSQVWGFPGQGLDTIYF
.	TRBJ2-5	.	TRBV5-6	TGTGCCAGCAGCTATGGGACTTCGGCGCCAGAGACCCAGTACTTC	CASSYGTSAPETQYF
.	TRBJ1-1	.	TRBV23-1	TGCGCCAGCAGTCACCGTACTAACACTGAAGCTTTCTTT	CASSHRTNTEAFF
.	TRBJ1-1	.	TRBV7-8	TGTGCCAGCAGCTTAGATAGTGGGAGGGACACTGAAGCTTTCTTT	CASSLDSGRDTEAFF
.	TRBJ1-1	TRBD1	TRBV18	TGTGCCAGCTCACTAACCGGGACAGGACGCAACACTGAAGCTTTCTTT	CASSLTGTGRNTEAFF
.	TRBJ2-2	.	TRBV7-6	TGTGCCAGCAGCTTGGGACATTTCACCGGGGAGCTGTTTTTT	CASSLGHFTGELFF
.	TRBJ2-7	.	TRBV6-1	TGTGCCAGCAGTGAATCGCCAGTCAGCTCCTACGAGCAGTACTTC	CASSESPVSSYEQYF
.	TRBJ2-7	TRBD1	TRBV15	TGTGCCACCAGCAGAGATACCACAGGGGGGTGGAAGACCTACGAGCAGTACTTC	CATSRDTTGGWKTYEQYF
.	TRBJ1-6	.	TRBV7-9	TGTGCCAGCAGCCCCCGACGGGAGGACCGAAGACATTCACCCCTCCACTTT	CASSPRREDRRHSPLHF
.	TRBJ1-1	.	TRBV10-1	TGCGCCAGCAGTCGAGTGAGCGACACTGAAGCTTTCTTT	CASSRVSDTEAFF
many	TRBJ2-5	TRBD2	TRBV30	TGTGCCTGGAGTGACGGGAGGTCAGAGACCCAGTACTTC	CAWSDGRSETQYF
.	TRBJ2-2	.	TRBV28	TGTGCCAGCAGCCCCAGGCCTGGGGAGCTGTTTTTT	CASSPRPGELFF
.	TRBJ2-1	TRBD2	TRBV10-2	TGCGCCAGCACCCTAGCGGGGTCCTACAATGAGCAGTTCTTC	CASTLAGSYNEQFF
.	TRBJ2-5	TRBD2	TRBV5-1	TGCGCCAGCAGCTTAGGACTAGCAACTCAAGAGACCCAGTACTTC	CASSLGLATQETQYF
.	TRBJ2-7	.	TRBV18	TGTGCCAGCTCACTAACTGGAACCACAGTCTCCTACGAGCAGTACTTC	CASSLTGTTVSYEQYF
.	TRBJ2-6	TRBD1	TRBV5-1	TGCGCCAGCAGCCCGGGACAGGCCTTCCTCTCTGGGGCCAACGTCCTGACTTTC	CASSPGQAFLSGANVLTF
.	TRBJ2-5	TRBD2	TRBV7-7	TGTGCTAGCAGCTCGGGACTAGACGGAGAGACCCAGTACTTC	CASSSGLDGETQYF
.	TRBJ2-5	TRBD2	TRBV5-1	TGCGCCAGCAGCTTGCTAGCGGGGGCTCAAGAGACCCAGTACTTC	CASSLLAGAQETQYF
.	TRBJ1-3	.	TRBV28	TGTGCCAGCAGTTCCAGGGGAAACACCATATATTTT	CASSSRGNTIYF
.	TRBJ2-3	TRBD2	TRBV10-3	TGTGCCATCAGTGCGCGGGAGAGTGATACGCAGTATTTT	CAISARESDTQYF
.	TRBJ2-2	TRBD2	TRBV19	TGTGCCAGTCATCCTCCGGGACTAGCGAACACCGGGGAGCTGTTTTTT	CASHPPGLANTGELFF
.	TRBJ2-4	TRBD1	TRBV4-2	TGTGCCAGCAGCCAAGATGGGCCGGGACAGGGGGTAACACAGTACTTC	CASSQDGPGQGVTQYF
.	TRBJ1-5	.	TRBV30	TGTGCCTGGAGCCAACAGGGTAATCAGCCCCAGCATTTT	CAWSQQGNQPQHF
.	TRBJ1-4	.	TRBV19	TGTGCCAGTACCCCCGGGGGGGCGACTAATGAAAAACTGTTTTTT	CASTPGGATNEKLFF
.	TRBJ2-3	TRBD2	TRBV11-3	TGTGCCAGCAGCTTAGGAGCATTCAGCGGGGGCACAGATACGCAGTATTTT	CASSLGAFSGGTDTQYF
.	TRBJ1-5	TRBD1	TRBV6-5	TGTGCCAGCAGCTTCCAGGGGGCAAGCAATCAGCCCCAGCATTTT	CASSFQGASNQPQHF
once	TRBJ1-6	TRBD1	TRBV5-1	TGCGCCAGCAGCCGACAGGGCAACAATTCACCCCTCCACTTT	CASSRQGNNSPLHF
.	TRBJ2-2	.	TRBV19	TGTGCCAGTAGTATCGCCGGGAGAAAAACCGGGGAGCTGTTTTTT	CASSIAGRKTGELFF
once	TRBJ2-1	.	TRBV9	TGTGCCAGCAGCGTGGGGGGACGAAATGAGCAGTTCTTC	CASSVGGRNEQFF
.	TRBJ2-1	.	TRBV10-2	TGCGCCAGCAGTGAAATTAAGGGAGGGGGCTCCTACAATGAGCAGTTCTTC	CASSEIKGGGSYNEQFF
.	TRBJ2-3	TRBD2	TRBV6-5	TGTGCCACCAGGAGAGCGGGGGACATGCATACGCAGTATTTT	CATRRAGDMHTQYF
.	TRBJ2-5	TRBD1	TRBV24-1	TGTGCCACCAGTGGCAGACAGGGGCAAGAGACCCAGTACTTC	CATSGRQGQETQYF
few	TRBJ2-1	TRBD2	TRBV19	TGTGCCAGTAAGGCGCGGAGCGGGAGCTCCTACAATGAGCAGTTCTTC	CASKARSGSSYNEQFF
.	TRBJ2-7	.	TRBV7-2	TGTGCCAGCAGCCGCGCATCGGGTAGCTCCTACGAGCAGTACTTC	CASSRASGSSYEQYF
once	TRBJ1-1	TRBD1	TRBV9	TGTGCCAGCAGCCTAGCGACAGGGACTGAAGCTTTCTTT	CASSLATGTEAFF
once	TRBJ2-7	.	TRBV9	TGTGCCAGCAGCTTGCGGGCCTTTACATACGAGCAGTACTTC	CASSLRAFTYEQYF
.	TRBJ2-1	TRBD2	TRBV24-1	TGTGCCACCAGTGATTTCCTGGGGGGGGGTGAGCAGTTCTTC	CATSDFLGGGEQFF
.	TRBJ1-5	.	TRBV2	TGTGCCAGCAGCGGGACACTAAATCAGCCCCAGCATTTT	CASSGTLNQPQHF
.	TRBJ1-1	.	TRBV10-2	TGCGCCAGCAGTGAGTCGGCAGGGCGGCGGGAAGCTTTCTTT	CASSESAGRREAFF
once	TRBJ1-2	.	TRBV5-1	TGCGCCAGCAGCTTGGAACGGAGGAGCTATGGCTACACCTTC	CASSLERRSYGYTF
.	TRBJ2-2	TRBD2	TRBV5-1	TGCGCCAGCAGCCAACAGACTAGCGGAGTAACCGGGGAGCTGTTTTTT	CASSQQTSGVTGELFF
.	TRBJ1-1	.	TRBV13	TGTGCCAGCAGCACATCTTTGAACACTGAAGCTTTCTTT	CASSTSLNTEAFF
once	TRBJ2-5	TRBD2	TRBV13	TGTGCCAGCAGTCTCTCCGAGCGGGAAAGCGAGACCCAGTACTTC	CASSLSERESETQYF
.	TRBJ2-5	.	TRBV2	TGTGCCAGCACCCCGGGATTAGCAGAGACCCAGTACTTC	CASTPGLAETQYF
once	TRBJ1-3	TRBD1	TRBV18	TGTGCCAGCTCAGAAAGATCCAGGGGGAACTCTGGAAACACCATATATTTT	CASSERSRGNSGNTIYF